This T cell receptor (beta chain) appears in the sequencing data of a study of T cell responses to AZD1222 COVID-19 vaccine. Overall study results and limits: Females outnumbered males among donors, who were mostly white British; clonal diversity was possibly underestimated. Spike-specific TCR breadth rose after two AZD1222 doses, and depth rose as well. Seropositive at baseline were only six AZD1222 recipients.

With regard to this clone: Its antigen is unknown.

CDR1 is SGHTA and CDR2 is FQGTGA in the germline V gene. Unmatched junction bases numbered 1, after V lost 0 bases and J lost 5 bases. The CDR3 sequence is 15 residues long. Produced via immunoSEQ multiplex PCR; TCRdb's table is partial and in-frame only. This table holds 120,000 or so clones, 81% found once. This sequence originates from an adult in good health. The specimen was peripheral blood, collected on day 0 of AZD1222 vaccination. V is TRBV7-3 and J is TRBJ1-6, with 7 positions matching TRBD1. This CDR3 is CASSLTTGNNSPLHF. The CDR3 DNA reads as TGTGCCAGCAGCTTAACGACAGGGAATAATTCACCCCTCCACTTT. Based on the CDR3 plus reference TRBV7-3 and TRBJ1-6, the full variable domain is GAGVSQTPSNKVTEKGKYVELRCDPISGHTALYWYRQSLGQGPEFLIYFQGTGAADDSGLPNDRFFAVRPEGSVSTLKIQRTERGDSAVYLCASSLTTGNNSPLHFGNGTRLTVT.